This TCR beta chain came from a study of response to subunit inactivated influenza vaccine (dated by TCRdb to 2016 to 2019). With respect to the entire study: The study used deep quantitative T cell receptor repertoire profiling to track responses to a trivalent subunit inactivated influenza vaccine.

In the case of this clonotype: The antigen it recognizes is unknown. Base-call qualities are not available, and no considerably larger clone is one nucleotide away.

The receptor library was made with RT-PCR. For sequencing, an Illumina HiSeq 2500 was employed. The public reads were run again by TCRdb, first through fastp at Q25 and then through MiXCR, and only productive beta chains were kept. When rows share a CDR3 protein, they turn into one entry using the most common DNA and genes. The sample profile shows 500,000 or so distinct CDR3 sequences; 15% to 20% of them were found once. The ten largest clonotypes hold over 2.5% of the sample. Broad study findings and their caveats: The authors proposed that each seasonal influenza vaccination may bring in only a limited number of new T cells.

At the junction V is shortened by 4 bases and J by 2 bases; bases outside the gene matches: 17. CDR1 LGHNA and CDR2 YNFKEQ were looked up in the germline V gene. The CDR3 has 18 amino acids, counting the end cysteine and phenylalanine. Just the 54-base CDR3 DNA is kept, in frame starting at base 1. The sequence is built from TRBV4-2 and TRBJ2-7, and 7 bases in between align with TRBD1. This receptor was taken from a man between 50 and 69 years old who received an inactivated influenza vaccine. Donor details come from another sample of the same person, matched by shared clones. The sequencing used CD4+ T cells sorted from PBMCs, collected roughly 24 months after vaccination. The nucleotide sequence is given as TGTGCCAGCAGCCGTGAAGTGATTATTGGGACAGCAACCTACGAGCAGTACTTC. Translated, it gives CASSREVIIGTATYEQYF.